This T cell receptor beta chain stems from a study of control samples from healthy donors and cancer patients (dated by TCRdb to the early 2020s). The library was obtained by the immunoSEQ multiplex PCR assay. This immuneACCESS table, as held by TCRdb, lists in-frame sequences with V and J called but not all clones. Of the missing ones, under half trace to an unresolved V gene in checked studies; the others have no known cause. Here the sample has 170,000 or so clones; around 94% occur a single time. About 1.5% of the sample is taken by the ten largest. The CDR3 sequence holds 16 residues, the cysteine and phenylalanine included. Of the read, only the CDR3 DNA is kept; its 48 bases are in frame from base 1. CDR1 and CDR2 are read off the germline V gene as MGHRA and YSYEKL. V is shortened by 6 bases, J by 1 base, and the region joining them spans 18 bases. Points on this clone: Its target antigen remains unknown. No base quality values were provided; no much bigger clone lies one nucleotide off.

The source is a woman aged 18-35 years in good health. The chain couples TRBV4-1 to TRBJ1-1, with no reliable assignment of the D segment. Input material: blood. The CDR3 region: CASRRSLIQENTEAFF. The DNA sequence is given as TGCGCCAGCAGGCGTTCCCTAATCCAGGAGAACACTGAAGCTTTCTTT.